A selection of T cell receptor beta chains follows, all from one sample in a study of blood T cell repertoires in COVID-19. The data were produced by immunoSEQ multiplex PCR, yet TCRdb's version contains in-frame clones alone and is incomplete. The sample shows fewer than 250,000 clones, around 84% of them seen only once. The sample taken for sequencing was peripheral blood. The receptor source for this set is an elderly woman with COVID-19, enrolled during active disease. CDR3s include the opening cysteine and the closing phenylalanine or tryptophan. D genes are given only for firm matches. Only some rows state a clone size, as once, few, many or a class for expanded clones.

clone_size	d_call	v_call	j_call	cdr3_aa	cdr3_nt
few	-	TRBV19	TRBJ2-5	CASSTGIQETQYF	TGTGCCAGTAGTACAGGAATACAAGAGACCCAGTACTTC
few	TRBD2	TRBV19	TRBJ2-1	CASSISGGNSYNEQFF	TGTGCCAGTAGTATAAGCGGGGGAAACTCCTACAATGAGCAGTTCTTC
-	TRBD1	TRBV18	TRBJ1-4	CASSPSTGEKLFF	TGTGCCAGCTCACCTTCGACAGGGGAAAAACTGTTTTTT
-	TRBD1	TRBV2	TRBJ1-1	CASSGTGQMNTEAFF	TGTGCCAGCAGTGGGACAGGACAAATGAACACTGAAGCTTTCTTT
-	TRBD1	TRBV29-1	TRBJ1-6	CSVTQGVNSPLHF	TGCAGCGTTACACAGGGGGTAAATTCACCCCTCCACTTT
-	-	TRBV5-3	TRBJ2-6	CARSDRQPSSGANVLTF	TGTGCCAGAAGCGACCGACAGCCTAGCTCTGGGGCCAACGTCCTGACTTTC
-	TRBD2	TRBV28	TRBJ2-7	CASTAAGGADLEQYF	TGTGCCAGCACCGCCGCGGGGGGGGCGGACTTAGAGCAGTACTTC
-	-	TRBV11-3	TRBJ1-1	CASSFTTNTEAFF	TGTGCCAGCAGCTTTACAACGAACACTGAAGCTTTCTTT
-	TRBD1	TRBV7-2	TRBJ2-7	CASSSSRDRAHEQYF	TGTGCCAGCAGCTCCTCCCGGGACAGGGCCCACGAGCAGTACTTC
few	-	TRBV19	TRBJ1-1	CASSIEEGTEAFF	TGTGCCAGTAGTATTGAGGAGGGCACTGAAGCTTTCTTT
-	-	TRBV21-1	TRBJ1-5	CARPRTGNQPQHF	TGTGCCAGACCTAGGACAGGCAATCAGCCCCAGCATTTT
-	TRBD1	TRBV4-3	TRBJ1-2	CASSQERQGANTF	TGCGCCAGCAGCCAAGAGAGGCAGGGGGCGAACACCTTC
-	-	TRBV6-5	TRBJ2-1	CASSYGLYEREFF	TGTGCCAGCAGTTATGGGCTTTACGAGCGGGAGTTCTTC
-	TRBD1	TRBV7-2	TRBJ2-6	CASSLTGEPGANVLTF	TGTGCCAGCAGCTTGACAGGGGAACCTGGGGCCAACGTCCTGACTTTC
-	-	TRBV30	TRBJ1-1	CAWSGGQNTEAFF	TGTGCCTGGAGTGGCGGACAGAACACTGAAGCTTTCTTT
-	TRBD2	TRBV7-3	TRBJ2-1	CASSQGRGDEQFF	TGTGCCAGCAGCCAGGGGCGGGGGGATGAGCAGTTCTTC
-	TRBD2	TRBV29-1	TRBJ2-7	CSVPGLAGGPEQYF	TGCAGCGTGCCGGGACTAGCGGGGGGGCCCGAGCAGTACTTC
-	TRBD2	TRBV6-1	TRBJ2-7	CASSDRGGAIEQYF	TGTGCCAGCAGTGACCGCGGGGGGGCGATCGAGCAGTACTTC
few	TRBD2	TRBV4-1	TRBJ2-3	CASSQGGLGKADTQYF	TGCGCCAGCAGCCAAGGGGGACTAGGAAAAGCAGATACGCAGTATTTT
-	-	TRBV2	TRBJ2-2	CASTVGLNTGELFF	TGTGCCAGCACGGTGGGCCTGAACACCGGGGAGCTGTTTTTT
-	TRBD1	TRBV12-3/TRBV12-4	TRBJ1-1	CASSLVGQARAFF	TGTGCCAGCAGTTTAGTGGGACAGGCGAGAGCTTTCTTT
-	-	TRBV3-1/TRBV3-2	TRBJ2-5	CASSQGLFGAETQYF	TGTGCCAGCAGCCAAGGGTTGTTCGGAGCAGAGACCCAGTACTTC
many	-	TRBV5-1	TRBJ1-2	CASSFTHRDVRGYTF	TGCGCCAGCAGCTTTACCCACAGGGACGTTCGGGGCTACACCTTC
-	-	TRBV2	TRBJ2-1	CASRPETWSNEQFF	TGTGCCAGCAGGCCGGAGACGTGGAGCAATGAGCAGTTCTTC
-	-	TRBV19	TRBJ2-5	CASSGGEQETQYF	TGTGCCAGTAGTGGCGGAGAACAAGAGACCCAGTACTTC
-	-	TRBV4-1	TRBJ1-1	CASSPRGGAGITEAFF	TGCGCCAGCAGCCCTCGTGGGGGGGCCGGGATAACTGAAGCTTTCTTT
few	TRBD2	TRBV10-2	TRBJ2-1	CASSDLAGGRNEQFF	TGCGCCAGCAGCGACCTAGCGGGGGGGAGGAATGAGCAGTTCTTC
-	TRBD1	TRBV19	TRBJ1-2	CASSRDRSIGYTF	TGTGCCAGTAGCCGGGACAGGTCTATTGGCTACACCTTC
few	-	TRBV29-1	TRBJ1-1	CSVEKGGDTEAFF	TGCAGCGTTGAAAAAGGGGGGGACACTGAAGCTTTCTTT
-	-	TRBV7-9	TRBJ1-1	CASSSTGFNEAFF	TGTGCCAGCAGCTCAACAGGGTTTAATGAAGCTTTCTTT
-	-	TRBV2	TRBJ1-2	CASSEAAIRTYGYTF	TGTGCCAGCAGTGAAGCAGCCATCCGAACTTATGGCTACACCTTC
-	-	TRBV28	TRBJ2-1	CASSLGSRVRNEQFF	TGTGCCAGCAGTTTAGGGTCCAGGGTTCGGAATGAGCAGTTCTTC
-	-	TRBV11-2	TRBJ1-6	CASSLVSGNSPLHF	TGTGCCAGCAGCTTAGTATCCGGTAATTCACCCCTCCACTTT
-	TRBD1	TRBV28	TRBJ1-5	CATISTGGSRLGDSNQPQHF	TGTGCCACCATATCGACAGGGGGCAGTAGACTCGGGGATAGCAATCAGCCCCAGCATTTT
-	TRBD1	TRBV5-6	TRBJ1-1	CASSWATGLGTEAFF	TGTGCCAGCAGCTGGGCGACAGGGTTGGGCACTGAAGCTTTCTTT
-	-	TRBV10-1	TRBJ1-5	CASSDGSSNQPQHF	TGCGCCAGCAGTGACGGGTCGAGCAATCAGCCCCAGCATTTT
-	TRBD2	TRBV6-5	TRBJ2-1	CASSYEGSGGYNEQFF	TGTGCCAGCAGTTACGAGGGTAGCGGGGGATACAATGAGCAGTTCTTC
-	-	TRBV5-1	TRBJ2-3	CASSLGLDTQYF	TGCGCCAGCAGCTTGGGTCTAGATACGCAGTATTTT
-	-	TRBV6-5	TRBJ1-6	CASSYSTQGSNSPLHF	TGTGCCAGCAGTTACTCAACTCAGGGTAGTAATTCACCCCTCCACTTT
-	-	TRBV5-5	TRBJ1-6	CASNPGERGRSYNSPLHF	TGTGCCAGCAACCCAGGCGAGCGGGGGAGATCCTATAATTCACCCCTCCACTTT
-	-	TRBV27	TRBJ1-4	CASSFQGLRKKLFF	TGTGCCAGCAGTTTTCAGGGTTTGAGGAAAAAACTGTTTTTT
-	-	TRBV7-9	TRBJ2-1	CASSFQDEQFF	TGTGCCAGCAGCTTTCAGGATGAGCAGTTCTTC
-	TRBD1	TRBV6-5	TRBJ1-2	CASGGGGAYGYTF	TGTGCCAGCGGCGGAGGGGGCGCGTATGGCTACACCTTC
-	-	TRBV18	TRBJ1-1	CASSADLNTEAFF	TGTGCCAGCTCGGCCGACTTGAACACTGAAGCTTTCTTT
-	-	TRBV6-1	TRBJ1-6	CASSEALGSSYNSPLHF	TGTGCCAGCAGTGAAGCGCTGGGGAGCTCCTATAATTCACCCCTCCACTTT
-	TRBD2	TRBV10-1	TRBJ2-2	CASSMIAGGNTGELFF	TGCGCCAGCTCGATGATAGCGGGGGGGAACACCGGGGAGCTGTTTTTT
few	-	TRBV11-2	TRBJ1-1	CASSLQITEAFF	TGTGCCAGCAGCTTACAGATCACTGAAGCTTTCTTT
-	-	TRBV7-2	TRBJ2-1	CASSPDTGMGRNEQFF	TGTGCCAGCAGCCCCGACACAGGGATGGGTCGCAATGAGCAGTTCTTC
-	-	TRBV18	TRBJ1-1	CASSPSGNTEAFF	TGTGCCAGCTCACCATCGGGGAACACTGAAGCTTTCTTT
-	TRBD2	TRBV13	TRBJ2-7	CASRSERLGGASYEQYF	TGTGCCAGCAGGTCAGAGAGGCTCGGGGGGGCTTCCTACGAGCAGTACTTC
-	TRBD1	TRBV10-3	TRBJ2-1	CATRQGSSYNEQFF	TGTGCCACCCGACAGGGGAGCTCCTACAATGAGCAGTTCTTC
once	TRBD1	TRBV28	TRBJ1-4	CASSLRSGTALNEKLFF	TGTGCCAGCAGTTTACGTTCGGGGACAGCACTTAATGAAAAACTGTTTTTT
-	TRBD1	TRBV28	TRBJ1-2	CASRRRTGSYTF	TGTGCCAGCAGGAGACGGACAGGGTCCTACACCTTC
-	TRBD2	TRBV24-1	TRBJ2-1	CATSGGAFGEQFF	TGTGCCACCAGCGGGGGGGCCTTCGGTGAGCAGTTCTTC
-	-	TRBV11-3	TRBJ2-1	CASSLDRGEQFF	TGTGCCAGCAGCTTAGACCGGGGGGAGCAGTTCTTC
-	-	TRBV20-1	TRBJ2-5	CSARGQHF	TGCAGTGCTAGAGGACAGCACTTC
-	TRBD2	TRBV3-1/TRBV3-2	TRBJ2-2	CASSPGGSGIRAGELFF	TGTGCCAGCAGCCCGGGCGGGAGCGGAATTCGGGCCGGGGAGCTGTTTTTT
-	-	TRBV18	TRBJ1-5	CASSPPQAPRNQPQHF	TGTGCCAGCTCACCCCCACAGGCCCCGCGCAATCAGCCCCAGCATTTT
-	TRBD1	TRBV6-5	TRBJ1-1	CASSDSAGGSIEAFF	TGTGCCAGCAGTGACTCGGCAGGGGGGTCTATTGAAGCTTTCTTT
-	-	TRBV19	TRBJ1-6	CASTQGYNSPLHF	TGTGCCAGTACCCAGGGTTATAATTCACCCCTCCACTTT